This TCR beta chain is drawn from a study of metastatic and nonmetastatic thyroid tumors. Study observations and caveats: Patients with malignant thyroid tumors reportedly had significantly higher TCR beta diversity than those with benign nodules, in blood and tumor.

No treatment had been given to any patient before thyroid surgery. About this clone: What it recognizes is unknown.

TCRdb called clones again from the PCR reads with MiXCR. The sample carries around 30,000 clones, about a quarter recorded once. The clonotype originates from a female donor with papillary thyroid cancer or a benign thyroid nodule (not recorded which). Some clones in this sample may be carry-over from other donors' samples. Sequencing input: blood.

This chain's CDR3 is CAIIQSGRADEQYF. The CDR3 DNA reads as TGTGCCATTATCCAAAGCGGGAGGGCTGATGAGCAGTACTTC. The V and J genes are TRBV19 and TRBJ2-7; 10 nucleotides align to TRBD2. This CDR3 has 14 residues. Unmatched junction bases numbered 13, after V lost 10 bases and J lost 7 bases. Per the germline V gene, CDR1 is LNHDA and CDR2 is SQIVND (reference sequence).